The present T cell receptor (beta chain) was sequenced within a study of response to subunit inactivated influenza vaccine. This clonotype was picked up a small number of times. Antigen specificity is unknown. Study-wide findings and caveats: Only a handful of new T cells, the authors suggested, are recruited with each seasonal influenza vaccination.

TCRdb analysed the RT-PCR reads with MiXCR anew, one entry per CDR3 protein. This sample has 550,000 to 600,000 distinct CDR3 sequences; 12% occur once, and the top ten carry roughly 10%. The CDR3 is made up of 16 amino acids. The germline gives CDR1 SQVTM, CDR2 ANQGSEA. V dropped 2 bases and J dropped 1; count of bases not matched to a gene: 10. The sequencing used PBMCs from blood, collected on the day of vaccination. The chain joins TRBV29-1 to TRBJ1-1; 7 bases are a match to TRBD1. The TCR comes from a man aged 45-65 years who received an inactivated influenza vaccine. The CDR3 loop is CSVEPVYRGWNTEAFF. The CDR3 DNA is TGCAGCGTTGAACCCGTCTACAGGGGCTGGAACACTGAAGCTTTCTTT.